This T cell receptor (beta chain) is drawn from a study of cytomegalovirus exposure and HLA in healthy donors. In the study overall: One earlier analysis, a look at 150 million to 200 million T cells, found some 100 million unique TCR beta sequences. HLA-typed donors were the source of about 81 million unique TCRs held in an early data release. Most donors, around 81% of 398 genotyped, fell in the Caucasian-associated ancestry cluster.

Germline values: CDR1 LNHNV, CDR2 YYDKDF (reference sequence). The CDR3 sequence is 16 residues long. V dropped 0 bases and J dropped 7; count of bases not matched to a gene: 4. Donors showed nominal health when sampled, although they likely had unrecorded immune exposures. It was with 60 Vbeta and 13 Jbeta primers that the PCR ran. Profiled with immunoSEQ multiplex PCR; TCRdb holds only in-frame clones, not every one. The repertoire holds some 190,000 clones, with just under 75% as singletons. This chain links TRBV15 with TRBJ1-4; 11 nucleotides line up with TRBD1. The sample taken for sequencing was PBMCs. The sequence was obtained from a man aged 25 to 45 in good health and CMV-seropositive. CDR3 loop: CATSRDTGTGGEKLFF. CDR3 sequence (DNA): TGTGCCACCAGCAGAGATACCGGGACAGGGGGTGAAAAACTGTTTTTT. The full variable domain, with the rest looked up from reference TRBV15 and TRBJ1-4, is DAMVIQNPRYQVTQFGKPVTLSCSQTLNHNVMYWYQQKSSQAPKLLFHYYDKDFNNEADTPDNFQSRRPNTSFCFLDIRSPGLGDTAMYLCATSRDTGTGGEKLFFGSGTQLSVL.